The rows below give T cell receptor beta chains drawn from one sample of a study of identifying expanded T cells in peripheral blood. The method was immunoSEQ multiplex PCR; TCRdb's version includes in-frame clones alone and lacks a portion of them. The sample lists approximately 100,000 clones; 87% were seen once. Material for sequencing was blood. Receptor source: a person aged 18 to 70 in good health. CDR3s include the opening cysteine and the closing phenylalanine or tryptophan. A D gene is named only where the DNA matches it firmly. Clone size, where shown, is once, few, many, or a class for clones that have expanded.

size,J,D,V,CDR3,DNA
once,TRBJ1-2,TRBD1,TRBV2,CASSEKGQGSAFFFYTF,TGTGCCAGCAGTGAAAAGGGACAGGGGTCCGCCTTTTTCTTCTACACCTTC
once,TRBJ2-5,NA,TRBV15,CATSRSGGTAQETQYF,TGTGCCACCAGCAGATCCGGGGGGACAGCTCAAGAGACCCAGTACTTC
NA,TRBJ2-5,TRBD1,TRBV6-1,CASSDRGLKTQYF,TGTGCCAGCAGTGACAGGGGGTTGAAGACCCAGTACTTC
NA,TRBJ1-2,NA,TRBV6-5,CASSYAQGRAGYTF,TGTGCCAGCAGTTACGCGCAGGGGCGGGCTGGCTACACCTTC
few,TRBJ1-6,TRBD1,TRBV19,CASSIKGAAGSPLHF,TGTGCCAGTAGTATTAAGGGGGCAGCAGGTTCACCCCTCCACTTT
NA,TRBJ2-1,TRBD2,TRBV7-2,CASSLVSRLAGGLSYEQFF,TGTGCCAGCAGCTTAGTGTCGCGACTAGCGGGGGGGCTTTCGTATGAGCAGTTCTTC
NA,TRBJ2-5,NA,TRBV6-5,CASSYNLPQGTQYF,TGTGCCAGCAGTTACAACCTTCCCCAGGGGACCCAGTACTTC
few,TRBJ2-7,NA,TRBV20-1,CSAGLGGEQYF,TGCAGTGCGGGACTTGGTGGGGAGCAGTACTTC
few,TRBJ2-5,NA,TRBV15,CATSGGRMETQYF,TGTGCCACCAGCGGGGGGAGAATGGAGACCCAGTACTTC
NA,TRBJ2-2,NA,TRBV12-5,CASGFGGDDGTGELFF,TGTGCTAGTGGTTTTGGAGGGGATGATGGCACCGGGGAGCTGTTTTTT
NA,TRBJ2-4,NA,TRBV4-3,CASSQRGATGRGDIQYF,TGCGCCAGCAGCCAACGAGGCGCGACCGGGCGCGGGGACATTCAGTACTTC
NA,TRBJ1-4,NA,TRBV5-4,CASSHRGLYNEKLFF,TGTGCCAGCAGCCACCGGGGACTCTATAATGAAAAACTGTTTTTT
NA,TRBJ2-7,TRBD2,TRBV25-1,CASSWAGVPYEQYF,TGTGCCAGCAGCTGGGCGGGGGTCCCCTACGAGCAGTACTTC
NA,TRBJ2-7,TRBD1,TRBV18,CASSPPGQIGQEQYF,TGTGCCAGCTCACCACCGGGACAGATCGGCCAGGAGCAGTACTTC
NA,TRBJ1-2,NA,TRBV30,CAWSFPDRGNYGYTF,TGTGCCTGGAGTTTCCCGGACCGGGGGAACTATGGCTACACCTTC
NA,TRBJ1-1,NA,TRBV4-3,CASSQLGGRDEAFF,TGCGCCAGCAGCCAGTTGGGGGGGCGAGATGAAGCTTTCTTT
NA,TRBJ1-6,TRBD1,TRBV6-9,CASSYPDRGNSPLHF,TGTGCCAGCAGTTATCCGGACAGGGGGAATTCACCCCTCCACTTT
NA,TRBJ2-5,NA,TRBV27,CASSPVWGAGETQYF,TGTGCCAGCAGTCCCGTCTGGGGGGCTGGGGAGACCCAGTACTTC
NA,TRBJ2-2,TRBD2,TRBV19,CASSPRGGTGELFF,TGTGCCAGTAGCCCCCGGGGGGGGACCGGGGAGCTGTTTTTT
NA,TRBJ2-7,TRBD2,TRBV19,CASSTFRGGRSYEQYF,TGTGCCAGTAGTACATTTCGGGGGGGCCGCTCCTACGAGCAGTACTTC
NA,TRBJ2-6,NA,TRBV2,CASSERAVSGANVLTF,TGTGCCAGCAGTGAAAGAGCCGTCTCTGGGGCCAACGTCCTGACTTTC
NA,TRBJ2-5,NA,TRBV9,CASSPRPGETQYF,TGTGCCAGCAGCCCGAGGCCCGGTGAGACCCAGTACTTC
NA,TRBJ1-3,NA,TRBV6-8,CASSYGGSGNTIYF,TGTGCCAGCAGTTATGGGGGTTCTGGAAACACCATATATTTT
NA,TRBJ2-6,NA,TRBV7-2,CASSKQDSGANVLTF,TGTGCCAGCAGCAAACAGGACTCTGGGGCCAACGTCCTGACTTTC
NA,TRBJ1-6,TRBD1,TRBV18,CASSPGQGTPPLHF,TGTGCCAGCTCACCGGGACAGGGAACGCCACCCCTCCACTTT
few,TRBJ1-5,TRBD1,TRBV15,CATSRDRAGNQPQHF,TGTGCCACCAGCCGGGACAGGGCGGGCAATCAGCCCCAGCATTTT
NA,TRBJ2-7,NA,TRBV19,CASSIGQFYEQYF,TGTGCCAGTAGTATAGGACAGTTCTACGAGCAGTACTTC
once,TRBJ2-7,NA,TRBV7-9,CASTNRWEQYF,TGTGCCAGCACCAACAGATGGGAGCAGTACTTC
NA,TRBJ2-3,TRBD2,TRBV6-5,CASSYSTGGGRDTQYF,TGTGCCAGCAGTTATTCGACGGGGGGGGGTCGAGATACGCAGTATTTT
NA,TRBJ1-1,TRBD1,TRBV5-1,CASSLGGQGASEAFF,TGCGCCAGCAGCTTGGGCGGACAGGGGGCCTCTGAAGCTTTCTTT
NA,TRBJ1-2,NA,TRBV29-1,CSVETGGANYGYTF,TGCAGCGTTGAAACGGGGGGGGCTAACTATGGCTACACCTTC
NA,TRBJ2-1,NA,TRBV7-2,CASSPGTAGYNEQFF,TGTGCCAGCAGCCCCGGGACGGCCGGCTACAATGAGCAGTTCTTC
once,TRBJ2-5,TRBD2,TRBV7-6,CASSSTGTSGKETQYF,TGTGCCAGCAGCTCCACCGGGACTAGCGGTAAAGAGACCCAGTACTTC
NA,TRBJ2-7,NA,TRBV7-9,CASSLAGVQTSYEQYF,TGTGCCAGCAGCTTAGCCGGGGTTCAGACCTCCTACGAGCAGTACTTC
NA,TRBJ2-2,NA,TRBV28,CASSGSGVVHTGELFF,TGTGCCAGCAGTGGATCAGGGGTAGTGCACACCGGGGAGCTGTTTTTT
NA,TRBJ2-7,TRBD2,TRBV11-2,CASSLRGGVYEQYF,TGTGCCAGCAGCCTGCGGGGAGGGGTGTACGAGCAGTACTTC
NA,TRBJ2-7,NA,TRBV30,CAWIVRGLTYEQYF,TGTGCCTGGATCGTACGTGGTTTAACCTACGAGCAGTACTTC
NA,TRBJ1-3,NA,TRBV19,CASVLATGNTIYF,TGTGCCAGCGTACTGGCAACTGGAAACACCATATATTTT
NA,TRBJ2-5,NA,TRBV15,CATSRGIGGETQYF,TGTGCCACCAGCAGGGGCATTGGGGGGGAGACCCAGTACTTC
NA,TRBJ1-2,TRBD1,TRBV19,CASSTPRGPNYGYTF,TGTGCCAGTAGTACCCCGAGGGGGCCGAACTATGGCTACACCTTC
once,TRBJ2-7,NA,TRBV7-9,CASRKTGYYEQYF,TGTGCCAGCAGAAAGACAGGCTACTACGAGCAGTACTTC
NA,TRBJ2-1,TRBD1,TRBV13,CASSPGGQGWGNEQFF,TGTGCCAGCAGCCCCGGGGGACAGGGATGGGGCAATGAGCAGTTCTTC
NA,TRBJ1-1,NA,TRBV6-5,CASMTRNTEAFF,TGTGCCAGCATGACACGGAACACTGAAGCTTTCTTT
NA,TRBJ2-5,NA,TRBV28,CASSLRQETQYF,TGTGCCAGCAGTTTACGCCAAGAGACCCAGTACTTC
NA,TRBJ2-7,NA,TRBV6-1,CASSDQDSDSYEQYF,TGTGCCAGCAGTGACCAAGACTCTGACTCCTACGAGCAGTACTTC
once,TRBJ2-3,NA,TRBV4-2,CASSRPGGGTDTQYF,TGTGCCAGCAGCCGGCCCGGGGGCGGCACAGATACGCAGTATTTT
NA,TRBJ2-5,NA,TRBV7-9,CASSRNNREETQYF,TGTGCCAGCAGCCGAAACAACAGGGAAGAGACCCAGTACTTC
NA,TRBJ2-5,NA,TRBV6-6,CASSPDSTQETQYF,TGTGCCAGCAGTCCCGACAGTACGCAAGAGACCCAGTACTTC
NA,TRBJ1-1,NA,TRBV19,CASSMSENTEAFF,TGTGCCAGTAGTATGTCCGAGAACACTGAAGCTTTCTTT
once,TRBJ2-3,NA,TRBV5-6,CASGAPSSTDTQYF,TGTGCCAGCGGCGCCCCCTCCAGCACAGATACGCAGTATTTT
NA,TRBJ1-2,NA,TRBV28,CGSGRVGYTF,TGTGGCTCAGGGCGGGTTGGCTACACCTTC
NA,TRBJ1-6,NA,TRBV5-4,CASSGDGSYNSPLHF,TGTGCCAGCAGCGGGGACGGCTCCTATAATTCACCCCTCCACTTT
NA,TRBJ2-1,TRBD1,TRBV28,CASSRQGANEQFF,TGTGCCAGCAGTCGACAGGGGGCGAATGAGCAGTTCTTC
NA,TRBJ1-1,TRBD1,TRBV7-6,CASSLERGLGGTEAFF,TGTGCCAGCAGCTTAGAAAGGGGGCTAGGGGGCACTGAAGCTTTCTTT
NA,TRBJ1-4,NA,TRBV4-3,CASSQDRRNNEKLFF,TGCGCCAGCAGCCAAGATCGACGGAATAATGAAAAACTGTTTTTT
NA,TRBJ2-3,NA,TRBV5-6,CASSLRAEGRGDFTDTQYF,TGTGCCAGCAGCTTGCGTGCGGAGGGGAGAGGGGACTTCACAGATACGCAGTATTTT
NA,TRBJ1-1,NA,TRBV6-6,CASSYDFMNTEAFF,TGTGCCAGCAGTTACGACTTTATGAACACTGAAGCTTTCTTT
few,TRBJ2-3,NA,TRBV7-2,CASTLFTDTQYF,TGTGCCAGCACCCTGTTCACAGATACGCAGTATTTT
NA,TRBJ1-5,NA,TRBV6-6,CASSYDRGNQPQHF,TGTGCCAGCAGTTACGATCGCGGCAATCAGCCCCAGCATTTT
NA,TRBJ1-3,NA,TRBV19,CASSVDSVFSGNTIYF,TGTGCCAGTAGTGTGGACAGCGTCTTCTCTGGAAACACCATATATTTT